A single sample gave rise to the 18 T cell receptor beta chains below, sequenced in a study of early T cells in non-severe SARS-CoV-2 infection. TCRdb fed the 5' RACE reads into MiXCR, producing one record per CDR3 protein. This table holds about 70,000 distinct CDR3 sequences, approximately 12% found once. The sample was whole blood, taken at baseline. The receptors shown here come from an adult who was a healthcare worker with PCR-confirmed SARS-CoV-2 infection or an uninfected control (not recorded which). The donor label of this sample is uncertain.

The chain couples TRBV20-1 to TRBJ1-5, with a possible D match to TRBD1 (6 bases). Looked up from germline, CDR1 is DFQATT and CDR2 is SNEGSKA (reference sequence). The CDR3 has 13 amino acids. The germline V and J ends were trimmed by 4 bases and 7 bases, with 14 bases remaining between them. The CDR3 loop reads CSATRGAGQPQHF. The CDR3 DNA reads TGCAGTGCTACACGGGGGGCCGGCCAGCCCCAGCATTTT.

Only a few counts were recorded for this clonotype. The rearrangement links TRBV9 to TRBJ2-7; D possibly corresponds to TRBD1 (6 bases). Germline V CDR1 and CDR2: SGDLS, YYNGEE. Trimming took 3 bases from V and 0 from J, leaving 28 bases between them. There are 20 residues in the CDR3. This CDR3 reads CASSAPKGGSSAQSSYEQYF. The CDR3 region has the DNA TGTGCCAGCAGCGCCCCGAAAGGGGGTAGTAGCGCCCAGAGCTCCTACGAGCAGTACTTC.

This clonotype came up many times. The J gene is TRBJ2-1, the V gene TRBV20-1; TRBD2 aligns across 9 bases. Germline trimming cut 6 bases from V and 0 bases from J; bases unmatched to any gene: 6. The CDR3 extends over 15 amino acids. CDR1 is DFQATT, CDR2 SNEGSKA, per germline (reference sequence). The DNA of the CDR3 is TGCAGTGCGAGATTAGCGGGAGTCTCCTACAATGAGCAGTTCTTC. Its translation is CSARLAGVSYNEQFF.

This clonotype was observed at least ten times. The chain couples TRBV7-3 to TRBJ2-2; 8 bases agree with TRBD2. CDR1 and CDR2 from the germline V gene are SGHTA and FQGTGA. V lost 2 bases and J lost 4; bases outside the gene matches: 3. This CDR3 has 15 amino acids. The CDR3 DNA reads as TGTGCCAGCAGCTTAGGGCTAGCGGGCACCGGGGAGCTGTTTTTT. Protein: CASSLGLAGTGELFF.

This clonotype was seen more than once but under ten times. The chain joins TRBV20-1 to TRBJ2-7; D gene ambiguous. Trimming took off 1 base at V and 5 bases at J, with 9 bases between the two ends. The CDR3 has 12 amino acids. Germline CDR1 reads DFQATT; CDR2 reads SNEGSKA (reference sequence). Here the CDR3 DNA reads TGCAGTGCTAGAGTTGGTAGCCACGAGCAGTACTTC. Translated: CSARVGSHEQYF.

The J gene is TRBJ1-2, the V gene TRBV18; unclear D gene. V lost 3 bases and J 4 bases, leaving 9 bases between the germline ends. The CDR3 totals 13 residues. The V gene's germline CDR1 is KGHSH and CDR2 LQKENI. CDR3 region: CASSPDPPYGYTF. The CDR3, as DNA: TGTGCCAGCTCACCGGACCCGCCCTATGGCTACACCTTC.

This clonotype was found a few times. The CDR3 bases are TGTGCCAGCAGCTTAGGACAAAACATTCAGTACTTC. Translating gives CASSLGQNIQYF. This chain connects TRBV7-2 to TRBJ2-4; D ambiguous. The CDR3 consists of 12 residues. Trimming cost V 1 base and J 5 bases, with 3 bases left between them. Germline CDR1 is SGHTA and CDR2 is FQGNSA.

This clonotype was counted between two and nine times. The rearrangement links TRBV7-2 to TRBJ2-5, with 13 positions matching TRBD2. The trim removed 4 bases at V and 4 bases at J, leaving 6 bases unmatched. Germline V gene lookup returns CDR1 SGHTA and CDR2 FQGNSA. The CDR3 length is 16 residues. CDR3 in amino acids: CASSSTSGGARETQYF. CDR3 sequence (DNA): TGTGCCAGCAGCTCCACTAGCGGGGGGGCCAGAGAGACCCAGTACTTC.

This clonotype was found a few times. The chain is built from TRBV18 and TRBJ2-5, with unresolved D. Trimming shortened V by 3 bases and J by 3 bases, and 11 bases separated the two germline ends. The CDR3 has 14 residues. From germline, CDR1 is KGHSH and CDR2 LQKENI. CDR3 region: CASSPGRVEETQYF. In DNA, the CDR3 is TGTGCCAGCTCACCGGGCCGGGTCGAAGAGACCCAGTACTTC.

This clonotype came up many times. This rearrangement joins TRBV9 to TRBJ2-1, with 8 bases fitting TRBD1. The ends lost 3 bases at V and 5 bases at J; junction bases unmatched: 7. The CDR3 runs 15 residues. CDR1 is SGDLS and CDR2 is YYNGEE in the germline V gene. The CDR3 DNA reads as TGTGCCAGCAGCGCCCCGGGACAGGCGAACAATGAGCAGTTCTTC. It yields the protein CASSAPGQANNEQFF.

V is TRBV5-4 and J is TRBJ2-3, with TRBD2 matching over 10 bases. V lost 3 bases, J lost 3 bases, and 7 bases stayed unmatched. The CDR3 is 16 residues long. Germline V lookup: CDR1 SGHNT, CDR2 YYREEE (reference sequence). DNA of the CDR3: TGTGCCAGCAGCTCCAAATTAGCGGGGGGTACAGATACGCAGTATTTT. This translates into CASSSKLAGGTDTQYF.

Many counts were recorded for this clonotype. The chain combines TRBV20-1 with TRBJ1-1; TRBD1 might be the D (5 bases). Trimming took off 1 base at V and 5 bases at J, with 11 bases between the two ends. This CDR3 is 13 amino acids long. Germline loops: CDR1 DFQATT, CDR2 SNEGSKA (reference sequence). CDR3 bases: TGCAGTGCTAGAGGGGGGACTAGGACTGAAGCTTTCTTT. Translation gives CSARGGTRTEAFF.

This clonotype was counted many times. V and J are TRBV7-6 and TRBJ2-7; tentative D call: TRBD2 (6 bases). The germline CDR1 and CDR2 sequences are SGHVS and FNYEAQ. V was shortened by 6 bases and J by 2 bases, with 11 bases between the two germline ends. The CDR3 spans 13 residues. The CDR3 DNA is TGTGCCAGCAGTCCAGGGAGGCCCTACGAGCAGTACTTC. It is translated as CASSPGRPYEQYF.

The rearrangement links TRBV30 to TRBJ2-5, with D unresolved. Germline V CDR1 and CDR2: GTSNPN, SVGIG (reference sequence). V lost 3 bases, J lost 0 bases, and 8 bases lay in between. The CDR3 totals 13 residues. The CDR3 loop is CAWRGWNQETQYF. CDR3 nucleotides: TGTGCCTGGAGAGGATGGAACCAAGAGACCCAGTACTTC.

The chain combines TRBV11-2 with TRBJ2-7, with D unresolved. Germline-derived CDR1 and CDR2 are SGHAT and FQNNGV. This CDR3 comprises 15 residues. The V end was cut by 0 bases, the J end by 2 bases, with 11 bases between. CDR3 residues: CASSLEWASPYEQYF. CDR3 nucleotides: TGTGCCAGCAGCTTAGAATGGGCAAGTCCCTACGAGCAGTACTTC.

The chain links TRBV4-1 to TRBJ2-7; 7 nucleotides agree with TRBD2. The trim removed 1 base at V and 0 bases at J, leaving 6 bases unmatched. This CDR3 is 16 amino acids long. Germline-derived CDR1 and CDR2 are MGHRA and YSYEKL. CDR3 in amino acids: CASSQGSSGLSYEQYF. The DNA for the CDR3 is TGCGCCAGCAGCCAAGGTTCTAGCGGACTCTCCTACGAGCAGTACTTC.

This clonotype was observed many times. The CDR3 DNA reads as TGCAGTGCGATATTAGCGGGGGGGCGCACAGATACGCAGTATTTT. Protein product: CSAILAGGRTDTQYF. This chain uses TRBV20-1 with TRBJ2-3; the match to TRBD2 covers 11 bases. Trimming at V came to 6 bases and at J to 1 base, leaving 6 bases not matched to a gene. CDR3 length: 15 residues. Germline V gene sequence: CDR1 DFQATT, CDR2 SNEGSKA (reference sequence).

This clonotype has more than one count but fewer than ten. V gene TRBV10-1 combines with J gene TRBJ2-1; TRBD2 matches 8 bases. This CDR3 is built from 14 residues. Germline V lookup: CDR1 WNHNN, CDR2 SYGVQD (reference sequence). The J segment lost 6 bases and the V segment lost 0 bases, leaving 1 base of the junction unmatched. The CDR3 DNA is TGCGCCAGCAGTGAGTCGGGACTAGTCAATGAGCAGTTCTTC. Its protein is CASSESGLVNEQFF.